Sequencing of this T cell receptor beta chain was carried out in a study of cytomegalovirus exposure and HLA in healthy donors. PCR employed 60 Vbeta and 13 Jbeta primers. The table came from immunoSEQ multiplex PCR; TCRdb's copy has only in-frame clones and leaves some out. The sample consists of around 140,000 clones, 75% to 85% of them appearing once. The ends lost 0 bases at V and 2 bases at J; junction bases unmatched: 5. The CDR3 has 16 amino acids. Germline V gives CDR1 MNHEY, CDR2 SVGAGI. The chain carries TRBV6-5 and TRBJ2-3; 7 nucleotides align to TRBD2. This TCR derives from a female donor in good health and CMV-seropositive. Sequences were obtained from PBMCs. CDR3 nucleotide sequence: TGTGCCAGCAGTTACTCCCCAGCGGGGTTCACAGATACGCAGTATTTT. Its translation is CASSYSPAGFTDTQYF.